Listed below are T cell receptor beta chains from one sample, sequenced in a study of identical twins. TCRdb fed the 5' RACE reads into MiXCR, producing one record per CDR3 protein. The data hold 250,000 or so distinct CDR3 sequences, with roughly 7% observed a single time. The same data also contributed to another study, on yellow fever vaccine responses in identical twins.

What was sequenced was memory (CD45RO+) T cells sorted from blood. These TCRs come from a woman aged 18-35 years in good health. CDR3s include the opening cysteine and the closing phenylalanine or tryptophan. A D gene is named only where the DNA matches it firmly. Part of the rows lack a size; the others show once, few, many or a class for expanded clones.

TRBJ1-3	NA	TRBV12-3/TRBV12-4	NA	CASSLLGASGNTIYF
TRBJ1-1	many	TRBV12-3/TRBV12-4	NA	CASSLLRNTEAFF
TRBJ2-1	few	TRBV14	TRBD1	CASSQLQGIEQFF
TRBJ2-7	few	TRBV7-8	TRBD2	CASSFARLAGPYEQYF
TRBJ2-7	NA	TRBV12-3/TRBV12-4	NA	CASSSPAMGQYF
TRBJ2-2	many	TRBV6-1	NA	CAKEGRGGTGELFF
TRBJ2-4	few	TRBV6-1	NA	CASSAAAGKNIQYF
TRBJ2-2	few	TRBV24-1	NA	CATSDLRQGETGELF
TRBJ1-4	many	TRBV10-2	TRBD1	CASSATGGREKLFF
TRBJ2-3	few	TRBV18	NA	CASSPGVAQDTQYF
TRBJ2-4	many	TRBV10-3	NA	CAISESGMGIQYF
TRBJ2-2	NA	TRBV6-1	NA	CASSEQGYTGELFF
TRBJ2-1	few	TRBV6-2/TRBV6-3	TRBD1	CASSRRRQGVANNEQFF
TRBJ2-1	NA	TRBV14	TRBD2	CASSPLGGSSYNEQFF
TRBJ2-6	NA	TRBV28	TRBD1	CASTSRGPGANFLTF
TRBJ2-3	many	TRBV6-4	NA	CASSDAPATSTDTQYF
TRBJ2-1	few	TRBV6-2/TRBV6-3	NA	CASSSSPHEQFF
TRBJ2-3	few	TRBV20-1	TRBD2	CSARLAPGDTQYF